These T cell receptor beta chains were read from a single sample in a study of shared clonotypes between healthy human individuals. Clones were read by immunoSEQ multiplex PCR, and TCRdb kept only the in-frame ones, dropping some. The sample holds about 2 million clones; about 94% are singletons and the top ten take roughly 1%. Sequencing was performed on naive CD8+ T cells sorted from blood. Receptors were obtained from a young man in good health. Each CDR3 is given with its conserved first and last residue. The D gene is left open where the match is weak.

J gene: TRBJ2-1
D gene: .
V gene: TRBV30
CDR3 protein: CAWSWGPYNEQFF
CDR3 DNA: TGTGCCTGGAGCTGGGGCCCCTACAATGAGCAGTTCTTC

J gene: TRBJ2-1
D gene: .
V gene: TRBV15
CDR3 protein: CATSNTEVSYNEQFF
CDR3 DNA: TGTGCCACCAGCAATACTGAGGTCTCCTACAATGAGCAGTTCTTC

J gene: TRBJ2-7
D gene: TRBD1
V gene: TRBV4-1
CDR3 protein: CASSHWTGELRAQYF
CDR3 DNA: TGCGCCAGCAGCCATTGGACAGGAGAGTTACGTGCGCAGTACTTC

J gene: TRBJ1-2
D gene: .
V gene: TRBV9
CDR3 protein: CASSDGTGYTF
CDR3 DNA: TGTGCCAGCAGCGACGGGACAGGCTACACCTTC

J gene: TRBJ1-3
D gene: .
V gene: TRBV19
CDR3 protein: CASRLDSSSGNTIYF
CDR3 DNA: TGTGCCAGTAGACTCGACAGTAGCTCTGGAAACACCATATATTTT

J gene: TRBJ2-7
D gene: .
V gene: TRBV18
CDR3 protein: CASSPGAAYEQYF
CDR3 DNA: TGTGCCAGCTCACCGGGCGCAGCCTACGAGCAGTACTTC

J gene: TRBJ2-7
D gene: .
V gene: TRBV7-9
CDR3 protein: CASSLDGRPYEQYF
CDR3 DNA: TGTGCCAGCAGCTTAGACGGTAGACCCTACGAGCAGTACTTC

J gene: TRBJ2-5
D gene: TRBD2
V gene: TRBV9
CDR3 protein: CASSVGRGEMYQETQYF
CDR3 DNA: TGTGCCAGCAGCGTAGGACGGGGGGAGATGTACCAAGAGACCCAGTACTTC

J gene: TRBJ2-2
D gene: .
V gene: TRBV6-6
CDR3 protein: CASIGGTGELFF
CDR3 DNA: TGTGCCAGCATAGGGGGAACCGGGGAGCTGTTTTTT

J gene: TRBJ1-6
D gene: .
V gene: TRBV30
CDR3 protein: CAWSGDSSSYNSPLHF
CDR3 DNA: TGTGCCTGGAGTGGGGATTCGAGCTCCTATAATTCACCCCTCCACTTT